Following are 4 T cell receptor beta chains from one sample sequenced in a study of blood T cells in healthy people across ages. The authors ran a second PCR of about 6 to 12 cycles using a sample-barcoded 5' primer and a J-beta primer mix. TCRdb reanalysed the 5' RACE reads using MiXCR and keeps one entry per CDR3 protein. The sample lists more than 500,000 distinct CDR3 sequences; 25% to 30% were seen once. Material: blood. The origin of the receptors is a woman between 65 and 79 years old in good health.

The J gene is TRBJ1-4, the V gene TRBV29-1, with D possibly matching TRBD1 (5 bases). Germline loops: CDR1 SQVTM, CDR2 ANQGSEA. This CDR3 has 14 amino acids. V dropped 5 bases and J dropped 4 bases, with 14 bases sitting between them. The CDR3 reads CSVRGMQGNEKLFF. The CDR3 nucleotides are TGCAGCGTTAGAGGGATGCAGGGTAATGAAAAACTGTTTTTT.

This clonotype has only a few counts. The CDR3 reads CASSQGQGARAFF. CDR3 sequence (DNA): TGTGCCAGCAGCCAGGGACAGGGGGCGCGGGCTTTCTTT. The gene calls are TRBV3-1 and TRBJ1-1; 12 bases agree with TRBD1. The germline gives CDR1 LGHDT, CDR2 YNNKEL (reference sequence). Unmatched junction bases numbered 4, after V lost 3 bases and J lost 11 bases. The length of the CDR3 is 13 residues.

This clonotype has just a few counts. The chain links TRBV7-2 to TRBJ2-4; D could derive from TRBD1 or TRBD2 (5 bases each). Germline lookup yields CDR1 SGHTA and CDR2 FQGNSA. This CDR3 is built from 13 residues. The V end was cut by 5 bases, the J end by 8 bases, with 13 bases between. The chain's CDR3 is CASSRDVRDIQYF. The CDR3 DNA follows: TGTGCCAGCAGCCGGGACGTGCGGGACATTCAGTACTTC.

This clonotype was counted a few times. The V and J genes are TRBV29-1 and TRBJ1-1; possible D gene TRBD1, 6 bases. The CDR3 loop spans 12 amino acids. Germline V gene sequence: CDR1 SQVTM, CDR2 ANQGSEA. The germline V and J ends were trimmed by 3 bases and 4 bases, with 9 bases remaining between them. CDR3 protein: CSVDRGRTEAFF. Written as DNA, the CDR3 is TGCAGCGTTGACAGGGGTCGCACTGAAGCTTTCTTT.